This entry concerns a single T cell receptor beta chain. As yet, its antigen is unknown. The TCR beta CDR3 regions underwent amplification using RNA transcripts as the source. A set of HTBI primers served as the primers for a first-round RT-PCR of the TCR CDR3. TCRdb re-analysed the multiplex PCR reads in MiXCR, keeping a single row per CDR3 protein. The sample lists more than 150,000 distinct CDR3 sequences, about a sixth seen once, with roughly 30% in the top ten. This sample was included in a study of T cells in Graves' hyperthyroidism and ophthalmopathy. Study-wide results and caveats: Most expanded thyroid clonotypes above 0.001 recurred in blood.

Trimming took 0 bases from V and 4 from J, leaving 10 bases between them. From germline, CDR1 is KGHSH and CDR2 LQKENI. The CDR3 totals 14 residues. Hyperthyroidism patients were newly diagnosed, had disease duration under 2 months, and were aged 18 to 65 years. Researchers barred patients who had uncontrolled infection, other autoimmune disease, pregnancy or lactation. The diagnoses drew upon clinical symptoms, serum thyroxine and TRAb, thyroid ultrasound and orbital computed tomography. Sequencing was done on a sample of blood. The chain employs TRBV18 and TRBJ2-7, with a weak D call TRBD2 (6 bases). The origin of this receptor is a woman aged 50 to 65 with Graves' hyperthyroidism. Here the CDR3 DNA reads TGTGCCAGCTCACCACCTGTGGCGGGGTACGAGCAGTACTTC. This codes for CASSPPVAGYEQYF.